The 16 T cell receptor beta chains below were found in one sample sequenced in a study of T cell responses to AZD1222 COVID-19 vaccine. Libraries were prepared by immunoSEQ multiplex PCR; TCRdb keeps only in-frame clonotypes and omits some of them. This sample yields around 140,000 clones, of which roughly 85% are seen a single time; around 8.3% belongs to the top ten. The sequencing here drew on peripheral blood, taken 28 days after the second dose of the MenACWY control vaccine. The receptors were sampled from an adult who received the MenACWY meningococcal vaccine as a control.

The chain has TRBV11-1 and TRBJ2-7, with D maybe TRBD2 (6 bases). CDR3 size: 15 residues. V dropped 1 base and J dropped 2 bases, with 12 bases sitting between them. Germline V gene data show CDR1 as SGHAT and CDR2 as FQDESV (reference sequence). The DNA of the CDR3 is TGTGCCAGCAGCTTAGGCGGGACGGCAACCTACGAGCAGTACTTC. This sequence encodes CASSLGGTATYEQYF.

V and J are TRBV6-5 and TRBJ1-5; D unclear. The CDR3 is made up of 13 amino acids. V lost 2 bases and J 6 bases, leaving 8 bases between the germline ends. Germline V gives CDR1 MNHEY, CDR2 SVGAGI. As DNA, the CDR3 is TGTGCCAGCAGTTACCAACAGACTCAGCCCCAGCATTTT. This sequence encodes CASSYQQTQPQHF.

CDR3 nucleotide sequence: TGTGCCAGCAGTGACCAGCAAACACAAGAGACCCAGTACTTC. Its protein product is CASSDQQTQETQYF. The V call is TRBV2, the J call TRBJ2-5; D not certain. Germline CDR1 and CDR2: SNHLY and FYNNEI. Between the trimmed V and J ends, which lost 3 bases and 2 bases, there was a span of 10 bases. The CDR3 totals 14 residues.

The gene calls are TRBV6-5 and TRBJ1-4, with a weak D call TRBD1 (5 bases). The V end lost 2 bases, the J end lost 1 base, and 11 bases lay between the germline ends. Germline V gene lookup returns CDR1 MNHEY and CDR2 SVGAGI. The CDR3 contains 16 residues. The CDR3 region is CASSYPFRGTNEKLFF. CDR3 bases: TGTGCCAGCAGTTACCCCTTTAGGGGAACTAATGAAAAACTGTTTTTT.

This chain connects TRBV7-3 to TRBJ1-2; possibly TRBD1 for D (5 bases). Trimming left V 5 bases short and J 4 bases short, with 14 bases between. Germline V gene sequence: CDR1 SGHTA, CDR2 FQGTGA. The CDR3 length is 14 residues. CDR3 DNA: TGTGCCAGCAGCCCTGGGGGGGGACCCTATGGCTACACCTTC. It codes for CASSPGGGPYGYTF. Drawing the rest from reference TRBV7-3 and TRBJ1-2, the complete variable domain is GAGVSQTPSNKVTEKGKYVELRCDPISGHTALYWYRQSLGQGPEFLIYFQGTGAADDSGLPNDRFFAVRPEGSVSTLKIQRTERGDSAVYLCASSPGGGPYGYTFGSGTRLTVV.

This clone showed up just once. The gene calls are TRBV5-4 and TRBJ2-1, with D possibly being TRBD2 (5 bases). Germline assignment: CDR1 SGHNT and CDR2 YYREEE (reference sequence). The V and J ends lost 2 bases and 0 bases respectively, with 15 bases between them. This CDR3 has 17 residues. CDR3: CASSFPIQRSSYNEQFF. The CDR3 DNA reads as TGTGCCAGCAGCTTTCCAATTCAGCGGAGCTCCTACAATGAGCAGTTCTTC.

The genes are TRBV7-8 and TRBJ1-4; D call uncertain. V gave up 5 bases and J gave up 4 bases, with 20 bases separating them. The CDR3 contains 17 residues. Germline V gene data show CDR1 as SGHVS and CDR2 as FQNEAQ. As DNA, the CDR3 is TGTGCCAGCAGCCGGGCTCGGGGATCGGTCTATAATGAAAAACTGTTTTTT. Encoded protein: CASSRARGSVYNEKLFF.

This chain connects TRBV10-3 to TRBJ2-7; no definite D call. Trimming stripped 0 bases from V and 0 bases from J, with 9 bases between. Per germline, CDR1 ENHRY and CDR2 SYGVKD. This CDR3 is built from 15 residues. Here the CDR3 reads CAISESGRISYEQYV. CDR3 nucleotides: TGTGCCATCAGTGAGTCGGGCAGGATCTCCTACGAGCAGTACGTC.

The chain combines TRBV3-1 (or the pseudogene TRBV3-2) with TRBJ2-2; D gene unclear. The germline V gene has CDR1 LGHDT and CDR2 YNNKEL (reference sequence). CDR3 length equals 14 residues. V was cut by 2 bases and J by 7 bases, with 11 bases left in between. The DNA of the CDR3 is TGTGCCAGCAGCCAACGGGCCCGAGGCGGGGAGCTGTTTTTT. Translating gives CASSQRARGGELFF.

The chain carries TRBV11-3 and TRBJ2-2, with 12 bases that match TRBD2. In germline, CDR1 is SGHNT, CDR2 YENEEA. The V and J ends lost 2 bases and 2 bases, in that order; junction bases with no gene match: 9. The CDR3 totals 19 residues. The CDR3 bases are TGTGCCAGCAGCTTAACCGTTCCCGGACTAGCGGGAAACACCGGGGAGCTGTTTTTT. This gives the protein CASSLTVPGLAGNTGELFF.

This clone was seen once. The V and J genes are TRBV27 and TRBJ2-5; perhaps D is TRBD1 or TRBD2 (5 bases each). From germline, CDR1 is MNHEY and CDR2 SMNVEV (reference sequence). The CDR3 runs 13 residues. V lost 1 base, J lost 5 bases, and 8 bases lay in between. Here the CDR3 DNA reads TGTGCCAGCAGTTTATTTGGGACGGAGACCCAGTACTTC. Residues: CASSLFGTETQYF.

This chain links TRBV12-3 or TRBV12-4 with TRBJ1-1, with D possibly being TRBD1 (6 bases). The CDR3 is 13 residues long. Trimming stripped 6 bases from V and 1 base from J, with 9 bases between. CDR3 nucleotides: TGTGCCAGCAGGGGACACCAGAACACTGAAGCTTTCTTT. This translates into CASRGHQNTEAFF.

The sample holds a few counts of this clone. This chain connects TRBV7-9 to TRBJ1-4, with D unclear. CDR3 length equals 13 residues. Germline V CDR1 and CDR2: SEHNR, FQNEAQ (reference sequence). V was clipped by 6 bases and J by 4 bases, with 9 bases between them. CDR3 protein: CASRRAVNEKLFF. The CDR3 nucleotides are TGTGCCAGCAGGCGGGCCGTTAATGAAAAACTGTTTTTT.

The count of this clone is one. In DNA, the CDR3 is TGTGCCAGCACGTCGACTAGCGGAACAGATACGCAGTATTTT. It codes for CASTSTSGTDTQYF. This chain connects TRBV6-5 to TRBJ2-3, with 9 bases aligning to TRBD2. Germline-derived CDR1 and CDR2 are MNHEY and SVGAGI. The CDR3 has 14 residues. V lost 7 bases and J lost 3; bases outside the gene matches: 5.

The V call is TRBV3-1 (or the pseudogene TRBV3-2), the J call TRBJ2-3, with 9 nucleotides matching TRBD1. The CDR3 is 16 amino acids. V shed 2 bases, J shed 0 bases, and the junction held 3 bases outside the gene matches. From germline, CDR1 is LGHDT and CDR2 YNNKEL (reference sequence). The CDR3 DNA sequence: TGTGCCAGCAGCCAATGGACAGGGGAAAGCACAGATACGCAGTATTTT. Residues: CASSQWTGESTDTQYF.

The chain links TRBV24-1 to TRBJ2-3; D remains ambiguous. The V gene lost 3 bases and the J gene lost 1 base, with 13 bases spanning the gap. The CDR3 length is 16 residues. CDR1 KGHDR and CDR2 SFDVKD come from the germline V gene. The CDR3 DNA reads TGTGCCACCAGTGATCCGGGCCGCCTCGGCACAGATACGCAGTATTTT. Its translation is CATSDPGRLGTDTQYF.